The rows below give T cell receptor beta chains drawn from one sample of a study of blood T cells in healthy people across ages. TCRdb redid the calling of the 5' RACE reads with MiXCR, one entry per CDR3 protein. The repertoire holds around 1,000,000 distinct CDR3 sequences, with 35% to 40% as singletons. The material sequenced was blood. Source of these receptors: a man between 18 and 29 years old in good health. Both conserved end residues are part of each CDR3. D genes are given only for firm matches. Not all rows give a size; the values are once, few, many and, for expanded clones, a class.

J gene	clone size	V gene	D gene	CDR3 protein	CDR3 DNA
TRBJ2-1	few	TRBV7-9	-	CASSLAEQQFF	TGTGCCAGCAGCTTAGCGGAGCAGCAGTTCTTC
TRBJ2-3	few	TRBV20-1	-	CSGKGGAADTQYF	TGCAGCGGGAAAGGGGGGGCGGCAGATACGCAGTATTTT
TRBJ2-1	-	TRBV20-1	-	CSASFPKLGQETQFF	TGCAGTGCTAGCTTTCCTAAACTCGGACAAGAGACCCAGTTCTTC
TRBJ2-5	few	TRBV11-2	-	CASSESTWEADGGEQYF	TGTGCCAGCAGCGAATCCACTTGGGAGGCGGATGGAGGAGAGCAGTACTTC
TRBJ1-2	few	TRBV6-2/TRBV6-3	-	CASTGEPGRNTF	TGTGCCAGCACTGGGGAGCCGGGGAGGAACACCTTC
TRBJ2-4	-	TRBV14	TRBD1	CASSGQDLAKNIQYF	TGTGCCAGCAGCGGACAGGACTTAGCCAAAAACATTCAGTACTTC
TRBJ1-6	-	TRBV4-1	TRBD1	CASSQGLKRDSNSPLHF	TGCGCCAGCAGCCAAGGCTTGAAGAGGGACAGTAATTCACCCCTCCACTTT
TRBJ1-2	-	TRBV6-2/TRBV6-3	-	CASSRTDVRVYGYTF	TGTGCCAGCAGTCGGACCGACGTTAGAGTCTATGGCTACACCTTC
TRBJ2-7	-	TRBV20-1	TRBD1	CSASGTGSLYEQYF	TGCAGTGCATCCGGGACAGGGAGCCTCTACGAGCAGTACTTC
TRBJ1-5	-	TRBV20-1	-	CSASPLKDTSNQPQHF	TGCAGTGCTTCGCCCTTGAAGGACACTAGCAATCAGCCCCAGCATTTT
TRBJ1-5	-	TRBV7-2	-	CASSFDARQPQHF	TGTGCCAGCAGCTTCGATGCCCGCCAGCCCCAGCATTTT
TRBJ2-1	-	TRBV11-2	-	CASSSRPFGGERINNEQFF	TGTGCCAGCAGCTCGCGCCCGTTTGGAGGCGAGAGAATAAACAATGAGCAGTTCTTC
TRBJ1-1	-	TRBV4-3	TRBD1	CASSRTGGEMNTEAFF	TGCGCCAGCAGCCGAACAGGGGGAGAAATGAACACCGAAGCTTTCTTT
TRBJ2-7	-	TRBV2	TRBD2	CASRETSGVEGEQYF	TGTGCCAGCAGAGAGACTAGCGGGGTTGAGGGCGAGCAGTACTTC
TRBJ2-2	-	TRBV29-1	TRBD1	CSIEDDRGYTGELFF	TGCAGCATTGAAGACGACAGGGGATACACCGGGGAGCTGTTTTTT
TRBJ2-7	few	TRBV4-2	-	CASSQDLRSAHEQYF	TGTGCCAGCAGCCAAGATTTGAGGTCGGCCCACGAGCAGTACTTC
TRBJ2-7	-	TRBV20-1	TRBD2	CSAGGLAGLADEQYF	TGCAGTGCTGGGGGACTAGCGGGGTTAGCGGACGAGCAGTACTTC
TRBJ2-2	-	TRBV4-3	-	CASSQRWPGELFF	TGCGCCAGCAGCCAAAGGTGGCCCGGGGAGCTGTTTTTT
TRBJ2-5	-	TRBV6-6	-	CASSYPTGQETQYF	TGTGCCAGCAGTTACCCGACAGGCCAAGAGACCCAGTACTTC
TRBJ1-1	few	TRBV20-1	-	CSATYTTEAFF	TGCAGTGCTACCTACACCACTGAAGCTTTCTTT
TRBJ2-3	-	TRBV10-3	TRBD2	CATLLAGGSDTQYF	TGTGCCACCCTACTAGCGGGGGGCTCAGATACGCAGTATTTT
TRBJ2-3	-	TRBV20-1	-	CSARLTPQVSSTDTQYF	TGCAGTGCTCGTTTAACCCCACAGGTTTCTAGCACAGATACGCAGTATTTT
TRBJ2-1	few	TRBV9	-	CASSVVERSSYNEQFF	TGTGCCAGCAGCGTAGTGGAGAGAAGCTCCTACAATGAGCAGTTCTTC
TRBJ1-4	-	TRBV7-9	-	CASSLASGLGEKLFF	TGTGCCAGCAGCTTAGCTTCCGGGCTTGGTGAAAAACTGTTTTTT
TRBJ2-1	once	TRBV2	TRBD1	CASSRTGSSTYNEQFF	TGTGCCAGCAGCAGGACAGGTTCTAGCACCTACAATGAGCAGTTCTTC
TRBJ1-1	-	TRBV5-1	TRBD1	CASSYSGTGSNTEAFF	TGCGCCAGCAGCTATTCCGGGACAGGGTCGAACACTGAAGCTTTCTTT
TRBJ2-2	once	TRBV18	TRBD2	CASSPELAVNTGELFF	TGTGCCAGCTCACCAGAACTAGCGGTAAACACCGGGGAGCTGTTTTTT
TRBJ1-4	-	TRBV20-1	-	CSARVRTVPIEKLFF	TGCAGTGCTAGAGTTAGGACAGTGCCGATTGAAAAACTGTTTTTT
TRBJ1-1	-	TRBV20-1	TRBD1	CSAPGQGQGEAFF	TGCAGTGCCCCGGGACAGGGGCAGGGGGAAGCTTTCTTT
TRBJ1-1	few	TRBV4-1	-	CASSPLGGTGTEAFF	TGCGCCAGCAGCCCGCTCGGGGGTACGGGCACTGAAGCTTTCTTT
TRBJ1-2	-	TRBV20-1	-	CSATPLGYTF	TGCAGTGCTACCCCTCTCGGCTACACCTTC
TRBJ1-5	-	TRBV6-2/TRBV6-3	TRBD1	CASSPTRTGGDQPQHF	TGTGCCAGCAGTCCCACCCGCACAGGGGGAGATCAGCCCCAGCATTTT
TRBJ1-1	few	TRBV10-3	-	CAISESGSGATEAFF	TGTGCCATCAGTGAGTCGGGGTCAGGGGCCACTGAAGCTTTCTTT
TRBJ1-6	-	TRBV7-9	TRBD1	CASSLEWGQYNSPLHF	TGTGCCAGCAGCTTAGAATGGGGACAGTATAATTCACCCCTCCACTTT
TRBJ1-5	-	TRBV4-1	-	CASSSSFQNQPQHF	TGCGCCAGCAGCTCTTCTTTCCAGAATCAGCCCCAGCATTTT
TRBJ1-2	few	TRBV27	TRBD1	CASSSIFTGTGDVHGYTF	TGTGCCAGCAGTTCGATATTTACCGGGACAGGGGATGTCCATGGCTACACCTTC
TRBJ2-3	-	TRBV5-1	TRBD2	CASSLAGTSGFTDTQYF	TGCGCCAGCAGCTTGGCCGGGACTAGCGGCTTCACAGATACGCAGTATTTT
TRBJ1-4	few	TRBV20-1	TRBD1	CSAREGTGDEKLFF	TGCAGTGCTAGAGAAGGGACAGGGGATGAAAAACTGTTTTTT
TRBJ1-5	-	TRBV6-5	TRBD1	CASSTGQANQPQHF	TGTGCCAGCAGCACTGGACAGGCGAATCAGCCCCAGCATTTT
TRBJ1-2	few	TRBV15	-	CATSVNRVGYGYTF	TGTGCCACCAGCGTCAACAGGGTCGGCTATGGCTACACCTTC
TRBJ1-2	-	TRBV7-2	TRBD1	CASSFPRDRGVSDYGYTF	TGTGCCAGCAGCTTCCCCCGGGACAGGGGAGTTAGTGACTATGGCTACACCTTC
TRBJ1-3	few	TRBV4-1	-	CASSRPGREKGNTIYF	TGCGCCAGCAGCCGACCGGGACGTGAAAAGGGAAACACCATATATTTT
TRBJ2-7	-	TRBV7-8	-	CASWDLGDEQYF	TGTGCCAGCTGGGACTTGGGGGACGAGCAGTACTTC
TRBJ1-4	few	TRBV20-1	TRBD1	CSARGTGEKLFF	TGCAGTGCTAGAGGGACAGGCGAAAAACTGTTTTTT
TRBJ2-5	-	TRBV4-3	TRBD1	CASSQDRGKSRERYF	TGCGCCAGCAGCCAGGACAGGGGTAAATCTAGGGAGCGGTACTTC
TRBJ1-5	-	TRBV20-1	-	CSARRGVSNQPQHF	TGCAGTGCTAGGAGGGGAGTGAGCAATCAGCCCCAGCATTTT
TRBJ2-3	-	TRBV12-3/TRBV12-4	-	CASRTGPPNTQYF	TGTGCCAGCAGGACAGGACCCCCAAATACGCAGTATTTT
TRBJ2-1	-	TRBV7-9	TRBD1	CASSSGTGSFDEQFF	TGTGCCAGCAGCTCTGGGACAGGGAGTTTCGATGAGCAGTTCTTC
TRBJ1-2	-	TRBV5-1	-	CASSLFGEPYGYTF	TGCGCCAGCAGCTTGTTTGGGGAGCCCTATGGCTACACCTTC
TRBJ1-1	-	TRBV7-2	-	CASSKHMNTEAFF	TGTGCCAGCAGTAAACACATGAACACTGAAGCTTTCTTT
TRBJ1-2	once	TRBV30	-	CAWSFVGNGYTF	TGTGCCTGGAGTTTCGTAGGGAACGGCTACACCTTC
TRBJ1-2	-	TRBV7-2	TRBD1	CASSPDRDRNYGYTF	TGTGCCAGCAGCCCGGACAGGGATAGGAACTATGGCTACACCTTC
TRBJ1-1	-	TRBV27	TRBD1	CASSDRQGINTEAFF	TGTGCCAGCAGCGATCGACAGGGTATCAACACTGAAGCTTTCTTT
TRBJ1-4	-	TRBV12-3/TRBV12-4	-	CASSFARGFNEKLFF	TGTGCCAGCAGTTTTGCCAGGGGATTTAATGAAAAACTGTTTTTT
TRBJ1-1	few	TRBV7-2	TRBD1	CASSLVGLGQKAFF	TGTGCCAGCAGCTTAGTAGGTTTGGGACAGAAAGCTTTCTTT
TRBJ1-2	many	TRBV4-3	-	CASSPRDTPNYGYTF	TGCGCCAGCAGCCCCCGGGATACCCCTAACTATGGCTACACCTTC
TRBJ2-1	-	TRBV20-1	TRBD2	CSAREGTSPLKEQFF	TGCAGTGCTAGAGAGGGGACTAGCCCCCTGAAGGAGCAGTTCTTC